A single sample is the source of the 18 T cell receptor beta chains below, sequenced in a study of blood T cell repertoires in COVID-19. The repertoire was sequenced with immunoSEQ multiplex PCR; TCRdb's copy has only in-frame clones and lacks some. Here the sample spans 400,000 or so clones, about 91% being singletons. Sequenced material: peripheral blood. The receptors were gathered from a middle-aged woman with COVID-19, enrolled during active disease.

Here the CDR3 reads CSVEGGTGTYEQYF. CDR3 sequence (DNA): TGCAGCGTTGAAGGTGGGACAGGAACCTACGAGCAGTACTTC. The chain links TRBV29-1 to TRBJ2-7; TRBD1 matches 8 bases. Germline-derived CDR1 and CDR2 are SQVTM and ANQGSEA. V shed 1 base, J shed 2 bases, and the junction held 4 bases outside the gene matches. This CDR3 has 14 residues.

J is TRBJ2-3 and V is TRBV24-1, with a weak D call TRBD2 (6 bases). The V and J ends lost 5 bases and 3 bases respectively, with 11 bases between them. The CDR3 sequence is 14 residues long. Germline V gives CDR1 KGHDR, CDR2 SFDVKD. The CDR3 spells CATSGLRGTDTQYF. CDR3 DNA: TGTGCCACCAGTGGACTACGGGGGACAGATACGCAGTATTTT.

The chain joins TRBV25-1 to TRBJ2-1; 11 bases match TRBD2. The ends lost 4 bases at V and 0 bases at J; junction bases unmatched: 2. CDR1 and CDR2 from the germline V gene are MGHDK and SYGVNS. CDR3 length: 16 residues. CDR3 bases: TGTGCCAGCAGTGGACTAGCGGGAAGCTCCTACAATGAGCAGTTCTTC. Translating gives CASSGLAGSSYNEQFF.

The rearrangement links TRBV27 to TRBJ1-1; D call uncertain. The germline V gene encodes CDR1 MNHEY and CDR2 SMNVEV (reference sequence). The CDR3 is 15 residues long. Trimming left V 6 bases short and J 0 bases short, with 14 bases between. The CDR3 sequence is CASRPPGGMNTEAFF. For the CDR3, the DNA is TGTGCCAGCAGACCGCCGGGAGGGATGAACACTGAAGCTTTCTTT.

The CDR3 region has the DNA TGTGCCAGCAGCCTAGAACCGACAGGGCGCGAGCAGTACTTC. It specifies CASSLEPTGREQYF. The J gene is TRBJ2-7, the V gene TRBV7-6; 7 bases agree with TRBD1. The J segment lost 6 bases and the V segment lost 5 bases, leaving 10 bases of the junction unmatched. Germline CDR1 and CDR2: SGHVS and FNYEAQ. The CDR3 length is 14 residues.

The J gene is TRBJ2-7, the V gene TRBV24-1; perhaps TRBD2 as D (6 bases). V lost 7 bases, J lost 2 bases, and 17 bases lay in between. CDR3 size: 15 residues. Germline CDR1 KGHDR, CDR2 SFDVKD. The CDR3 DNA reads TGTGCCACCAGCTACGGAGGGGCGGACGCCTACGAGCAGTACTTC. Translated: CATSYGGADAYEQYF.

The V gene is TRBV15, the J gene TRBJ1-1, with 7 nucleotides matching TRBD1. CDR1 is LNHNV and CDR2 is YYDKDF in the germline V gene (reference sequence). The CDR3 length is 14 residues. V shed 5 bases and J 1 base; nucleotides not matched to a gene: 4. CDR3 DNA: TGTGCCACCAGCGTCGGGACAGAGAACACTGAAGCTTTCTTT. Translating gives CATSVGTENTEAFF.

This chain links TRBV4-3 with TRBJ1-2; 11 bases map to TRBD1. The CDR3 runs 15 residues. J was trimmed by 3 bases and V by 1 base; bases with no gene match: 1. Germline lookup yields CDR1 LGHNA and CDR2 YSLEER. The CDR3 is CASSQAGQGDYGYTF. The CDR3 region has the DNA TGCGCCAGCAGCCAAGCGGGACAGGGGGACTATGGCTACACCTTC.

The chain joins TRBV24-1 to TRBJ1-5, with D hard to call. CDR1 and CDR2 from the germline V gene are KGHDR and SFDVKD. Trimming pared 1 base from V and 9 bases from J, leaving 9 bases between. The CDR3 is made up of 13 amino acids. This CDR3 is CATSDFPGGPQHF. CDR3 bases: TGTGCCACCAGTGATTTCCCCGGCGGGCCCCAGCATTTT.

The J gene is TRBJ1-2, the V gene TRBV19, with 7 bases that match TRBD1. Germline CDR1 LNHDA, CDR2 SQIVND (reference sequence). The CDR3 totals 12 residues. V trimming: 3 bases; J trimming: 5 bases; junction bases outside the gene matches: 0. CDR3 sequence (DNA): TGTGCCAGTAGTATGGGACAGTATGGCTACACCTTC. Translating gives CASSMGQYGYTF.

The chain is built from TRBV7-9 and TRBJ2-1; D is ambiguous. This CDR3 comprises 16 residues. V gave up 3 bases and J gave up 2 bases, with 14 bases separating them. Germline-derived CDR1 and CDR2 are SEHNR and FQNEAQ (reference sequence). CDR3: CASSFFRGSAYNEQFF. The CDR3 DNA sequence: TGTGCCAGCAGCTTTTTTCGTGGTTCAGCCTACAATGAGCAGTTCTTC.

The CDR3 DNA is TGTGCCAGCAGTTTAAGAGTTCCTGAGCAGTTCTTC. It codes for CASSLRVPEQFF. The chain is built from TRBV12-3 or TRBV12-4 and TRBJ2-1; D remains ambiguous. The CDR3 runs to 12 residues. Trimming left V 2 bases short and J 9 bases short, with 8 bases between.

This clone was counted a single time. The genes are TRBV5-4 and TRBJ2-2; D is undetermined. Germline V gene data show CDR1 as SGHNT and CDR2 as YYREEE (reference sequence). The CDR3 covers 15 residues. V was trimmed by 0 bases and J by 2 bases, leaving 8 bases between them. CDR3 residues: CASSLGQVNTGELFF. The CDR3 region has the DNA TGTGCCAGCAGCTTGGGGCAGGTTAACACCGGGGAGCTGTTTTTT.

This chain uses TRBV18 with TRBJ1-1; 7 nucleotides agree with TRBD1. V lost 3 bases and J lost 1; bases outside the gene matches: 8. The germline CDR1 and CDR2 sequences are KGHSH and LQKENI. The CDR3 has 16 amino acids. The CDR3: CASSPAAGGKNTEAFF. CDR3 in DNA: TGTGCCAGCTCACCGGCGGCAGGGGGTAAGAACACTGAAGCTTTCTTT.

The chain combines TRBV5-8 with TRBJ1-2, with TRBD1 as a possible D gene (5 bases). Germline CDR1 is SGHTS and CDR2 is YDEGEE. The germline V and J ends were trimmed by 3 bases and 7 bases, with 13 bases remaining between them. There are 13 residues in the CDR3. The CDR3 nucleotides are TGTGCCAGCAGCTGGGGCTCGCACGGTGGCTACACCTTC. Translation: CASSWGSHGGYTF. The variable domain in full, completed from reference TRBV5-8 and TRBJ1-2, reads EAGVTQSPTHLIKTRGQQATLRCSPISGHTSVYWYQQALGLGLQFLLWYDEGEERNRGNFPPRFSGRQFPNYSSELNVNALELEDSALYLCASSWGSHGGYTFGSGTRLTVV.

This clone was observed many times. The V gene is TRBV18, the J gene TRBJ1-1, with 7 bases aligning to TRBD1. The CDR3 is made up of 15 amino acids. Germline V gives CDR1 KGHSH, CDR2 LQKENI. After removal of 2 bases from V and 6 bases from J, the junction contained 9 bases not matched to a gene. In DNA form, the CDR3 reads TGTGCCAGCTCACCAGGGGGCGGACAGGCGTCTGAAGCTTTCTTT. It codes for CASSPGGGQASEAFF.

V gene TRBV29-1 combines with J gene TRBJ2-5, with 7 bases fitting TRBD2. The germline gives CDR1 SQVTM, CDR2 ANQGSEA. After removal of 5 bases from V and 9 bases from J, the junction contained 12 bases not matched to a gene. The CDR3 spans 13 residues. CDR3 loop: CSVSTRLAGAQYF. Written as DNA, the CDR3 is TGCAGCGTTTCCACCCGACTAGCCGGGGCCCAGTACTTC.

In nucleotides, the CDR3 is TGTGCCAGCAGCGAGGGACAGGGAAACTATGGCTACACCTTC. It codes for CASSEGQGNYGYTF. The rearrangement joins TRBV28 to TRBJ1-2, with 9 bases identical to TRBD1. CDR3 length: 14 residues. V trimming: 6 bases; J trimming: 2 bases; junction bases outside the gene matches: 4. Germline V gene lookup returns CDR1 MDHEN and CDR2 SYDVKM.